A selection of T cell receptor beta chains follows, all from one sample in a study of shared clonotypes between healthy human individuals. Clones were read by immunoSEQ multiplex PCR, and TCRdb kept only the in-frame ones, dropping some. The repertoire holds about 2.1 million clones, with about 92% as singletons. The specimen was naive CD8+ T cells from PBMCs. Receptors originate from a man younger than 35 in good health. Some clones in this sample may be carry-over from other donors' samples. Each CDR3 is given with its conserved first and last residue. Fields, in order: clone size, V gene, J gene, D gene, CDR3 DNA, CDR3 protein. D genes are given only for firm matches. For some rows the clone size is stated as once, few or many, or as a class when expanded; others skip it.

>.|TRBV28|TRBJ2-3|.
TGTGCCAGCAGGGATTCATTGAACACAGATACGCAGTATTTT
CASRDSLNTDTQYF
>.|TRBV4-1|TRBJ2-3|.
TGCGCCAGCGCGGGAGATACGCAGTATTTT
CASAGDTQYF
>.|TRBV28|TRBJ2-7|TRBD2
TGTGCCAGCAGTTTCGACAGCGGGGTGTACGAGCAGTACTTC
CASSFDSGVYEQYF
>.|TRBV5-1|TRBJ2-2|TRBD1
TGCGCCAGCAGCTACCCCGGGACAGGGAAAGTCGGGGAGCTGTTTTTT
CASSYPGTGKVGELFF
>.|TRBV29-1|TRBJ2-7|TRBD2
TGCAGCGTTGAATTGCTAGCGGGAGAGGGCGAGCAGTACTTC
CSVELLAGEGEQYF
>.|TRBV9|TRBJ2-5|TRBD2
TGTGCCAGCAGCGTATGGTGGGGGGGTTACCAAGAGACCCAGTACTTC
CASSVWWGGYQETQYF
>.|TRBV5-4|TRBJ2-7|.
TGTGCCAGCAGCTTGAAAGGGGTCGAGCAGTACTTC
CASSLKGVEQYF
>.|TRBV27|TRBJ2-7|TRBD1
TGTGCCAGCAGTTTAACAAAGTTTGAGACAGGGGCTACGGAGCAGTACTTC
CASSLTKFETGATEQYF
>once|TRBV28|TRBJ2-3|.
TGTGCCAGCAGTCGGACCACAGATACGCAGTATTTT
CASSRTTDTQYF
>.|TRBV29-1|TRBJ2-2|.
TGCAGCGTTGAAAAAGGTGGCGGGGAGCTGTTTTTT
CSVEKGGGELFF
>.|TRBV27|TRBJ1-1|.
TGTGCCAGCAGTTTAAGTGGAGGAACGAACACTGAAGCTTTCTTT
CASSLSGGTNTEAFF
>.|TRBV18|TRBJ2-2|.
TGTGCCACCGGCACCGGGGAGCTGTTTTTT
CATGTGELFF
>.|TRBV30|TRBJ2-1|.
TGTGCCTGGGGTACAGGGCAATCCTACAATGAGCAGTTCTTC
CAWGTGQSYNEQFF
>.|TRBV29-1|TRBJ2-7|.
TGCAGCGTTGAAGATCAGGGGGGTCTCTACGAGCAGTACTTC
CSVEDQGGLYEQYF
>.|TRBV5-1|TRBJ2-1|.
TGCGCCAGCAGCCTCGGGGCATACTACAATGAGCAGTTCTTC
CASSLGAYYNEQFF